A selection of T cell receptor beta chains follows, all from one sample in a study of CD8 T cells in Susac syndrome. TCRdb fed the immunoSEQ multiplex PCR reads into MiXCR, producing one record per CDR3 protein. The sample contains around 190,000 distinct CDR3 sequences, roughly 94% of which appear only once. The sequenced sample consisted of CD4+ T cells from PBMCs. The receptors originated from a human donor with Susac syndrome. Each CDR3 is given with its conserved first and last residue. A D gene is named only where the DNA matches it firmly. Size is omitted from some rows. Given values are once, few, many or a class for expanded clones.

clone_size	v_call	d_call	j_call	cdr3_nt	cdr3_aa
.	TRBV7-2	.	TRBJ2-3	TGTGCCAGCAGCCCAACGTTGGATACGCAGTATTTT	CASSPTLDTQYF
.	TRBV4-2	TRBD1	TRBJ2-5	TGTGCCAGCAGCCCTGACAGGGGGCGAGAGACCCAGTACTTC	CASSPDRGRETQYF
.	TRBV7-9	TRBD1	TRBJ1-5	TGTGCCAGCAGCCGGGGACAGGGGGCCCGCAATCAGCCCCAGCATTTT	CASSRGQGARNQPQHF
.	TRBV9	TRBD2	TRBJ2-5	TGTGCCAGCAGCGTAAGGGCCAGCGGGGGAGAGACCCAGTACTTC	CASSVRASGGETQYF
.	TRBV15	.	TRBJ1-4	TGTGCCACCAGCAGAGATCCCATTACTAATGAAAAACTGTTTTTT	CATSRDPITNEKLFF
.	TRBV6-1	.	TRBJ2-7	TGTGCCAGCAGGAGGGTTCATTCGGAAGGCTACGAGCAGTACTTC	CASRRVHSEGYEQYF
once	TRBV20-1	.	TRBJ2-2	TGCAGTGCTAGTCCTGGCGGGGCCTACACCGGGGAGCTGTTTTTT	CSASPGGAYTGELFF
.	TRBV5-1	TRBD1	TRBJ2-5	TGCGCCAGCAGCCTCGGACAGGGGGCAACTGAGACCCAGTACTTC	CASSLGQGATETQYF
.	TRBV7-9	TRBD1	TRBJ1-6	TGTGCCAGCAGCTCATCTCGGACAGGGATGCCCTATAATTCACCCCTCCACTTT	CASSSSRTGMPYNSPLHF
.	TRBV29-1	.	TRBJ1-1	TGCAGCGTTGGGGGGGCCACTGAAGCTTTCTTT	CSVGGATEAFF
.	TRBV4-3	.	TRBJ1-6	TGCGCCAGCAGCCAAGATGGGAGGCTCTGGTTCGATCCCCTCCACTTT	CASSQDGRLWFDPLHF
.	TRBV6-5	.	TRBJ2-7	TGTGCCAGCAGTCGCAAGGCCCACGAGCAGTACTTC	CASSRKAHEQYF
.	TRBV4-1	TRBD1	TRBJ2-7	TGCGCCAGCAGCCAACCGGGACAGGGTTCCTACGAGCAGTACTTC	CASSQPGQGSYEQYF
.	TRBV3-1	TRBD2	TRBJ2-1	TGTGCCAGCGGCATTAGCGGGGGGATCAATGAGCAGTTCTTC	CASGISGGINEQFF
.	TRBV6-5	.	TRBJ1-4	TGTGCCAGCAGTTACAGCACCGGAAGGGGCGAAAAACTGTTTTTT	CASSYSTGRGEKLFF
.	TRBV7-9	.	TRBJ1-5	TGTGCCAGCAGCTTCCAAGCGAGCAATCAGCCCCAGCATTTT	CASSFQASNQPQHF
.	TRBV7-2	TRBD2	TRBJ2-3	TGTGCCAGCAGCTTAGTCCCTAGCGGGGGGGGCACAGATACGCAGTATTTT	CASSLVPSGGGTDTQYF
.	TRBV5-4	.	TRBJ2-7	TGTGCCAGCAGGTACACATGGGGCAGGGGTGGAGACGAGCAGTACTTC	CASRYTWGRGGDEQYF
.	TRBV29-1	TRBD2	TRBJ2-5	TGCAGCGTCACGGGACTAGCGGGGGGCACTACTGGGGAGACCCAGTACTTC	CSVTGLAGGTTGETQYF
few	TRBV9	.	TRBJ2-5	TGTGCCAGCAGTTATACAGGGTTGAAAGAGACCCAGTACTTC	CASSYTGLKETQYF
.	TRBV3-1	.	TRBJ2-7	TGTGCCAGCAGCCAATCGCAGCAGGGTCTCTACGAGCAGTACTTC	CASSQSQQGLYEQYF
.	TRBV20-1	.	TRBJ2-3	TGCAGTGCTAGAGATCCAACGGGGGGCCCCACAGATACGCAGTATTTT	CSARDPTGGPTDTQYF
.	TRBV7-2	.	TRBJ1-1	TGTGCCAGCAGCGCTAGAACGGTCAGGGCTGAAGCTTTCTTT	CASSARTVRAEAFF
.	TRBV20-1	TRBD1	TRBJ1-6	TGCAGTGCTAGAGATCTGGGGACAGGGGTTAATTCACCCCTCCACTTT	CSARDLGTGVNSPLHF
.	TRBV7-2	TRBD2	TRBJ2-3	TGTGCCAGCAGCACCCGACTAGCGGGGGCCACAGATACGCAGTATTTT	CASSTRLAGATDTQYF
.	TRBV20-1	.	TRBJ1-3	TGCAGTGCTAAAACAGGGTCTGGAAACACCATATATTTT	CSAKTGSGNTIYF
.	TRBV6-5	.	TRBJ2-1	TGTGCCAGCAGTTACCGACTGATAAACAATGAGCAGTTCTTC	CASSYRLINNEQFF
.	TRBV20-1	.	TRBJ2-3	TGCAGTGCCATTCCCCCCCAGCCAGATACGCAGTATTTT	CSAIPPQPDTQYF
.	TRBV12-5	.	TRBJ2-5	TGTGCTAGTGGTTTGATAACCCGGGGCACCGGAGAGACCCAGTACTTC	CASGLITRGTGETQYF
once	TRBV20-1	.	TRBJ1-3	TGCAGTGCTAGAGATCAGGGGAGATCCGGAAACACCATATATTTT	CSARDQGRSGNTIYF
.	TRBV11-2	TRBD2	TRBJ2-6	TGTGCCAGCAGCTTAGCGGGGGGATACAGCTCTGGGGCCAACGTCCTGACTTTC	CASSLAGGYSSGANVLTF
.	TRBV25-1	TRBD1	TRBJ1-1	TGTGCCAGCAGTGATGGACAGGGACGGTACACTGAAGCTTTCTTT	CASSDGQGRYTEAFF
.	TRBV10-3	.	TRBJ2-3	TGTGCCATCAGTGAGTCGAACGGCCGGGCAGATACGCAGTATTTT	CAISESNGRADTQYF
.	TRBV7-2	TRBD2	TRBJ2-1	TGTGCCAGCAGCGTAGCGGGGGGGAGGGATGAGCAGTTCTTC	CASSVAGGRDEQFF